A single sample is the source of the 17 T cell receptor beta chains below, sequenced in a study of low-dose radiotherapy and immunotherapy resistance in tumors. TRAV and TRBV primers primed cDNA for both TCRalpha and TCRbeta. The authors ran 15 to 20 PCR cycles to amplify TCRs with a constant-region primer and V-primer adapter. TCRdb processed the reads anew with MiXCR; each CDR3 protein has one entry. The sample records around 60,000 distinct CDR3 sequences, approximately 22% being singletons. Time point described: after trial treatment. Indicated treatment: LDRT plus nivolumab, ipilimumab, low-dose cyclophosphamide and aspirin (RACIN trial). The specimen comprised PBMCs, sampled after low-dose radiotherapy plus immunotherapy. All receptors derive from a male donor with prostate cancer.

As regards this clonotype: This likely reflects a read error, since a far larger clone is one base away. The chain links TRBV11-2 to TRBJ2-1, with TRBD2 matching over 11 bases. This CDR3 contains 17 residues. The V gene's germline CDR1 is SGHAT and CDR2 FQNNGV. V shed 4 bases, J shed 13 bases, and the junction held 18 bases outside the gene matches. The CDR3 nucleotides are TGTGCCAGCAGCTCCAGGACTAGCGGGCTACAGCAAGAGACCCAGTTCTTC. It codes for CASSSRTSGLQQETQFF. The whole variable domain, filled in from reference TRBV11-2 and TRBJ2-1, reads EAGVAQSPRYKIIEKRQSVAFWCNPISGHATLYWYQQILGQGPKLLIQFQNNGVVDDSQLPKDRFSAERLKGVDSTLKIQPAKLEDSAVYLCASSSRTSGLQQETQFFGPGTRLTVL.

This clonotype came up once. The V call is TRBV30, the J call TRBJ2-3; 9 positions agree with TRBD2. In germline, CDR1 is GTSNPN, CDR2 SVGIG (reference sequence). Trimming took 0 bases from V and 1 from J; bases not matched to a gene: 14. The CDR3 runs 19 residues. The DNA of the CDR3 is TGTGCCTGGAGTGTACGTAGTTGGCGGGGGGGCTTGCGCACAGATACGCAGTATTTT. This encodes CAWSVRSWRGGLRTDTQYF.

This clonotype was seen many times. The rearrangement uses TRBV2 and TRBJ1-4; a possible D gene is TRBD1 (6 bases). V dropped 2 bases and J dropped 7 bases, with 17 bases sitting between them. In germline, CDR1 is SNHLY, CDR2 FYNNEI. The CDR3 runs to 16 residues. The CDR3 spells CASSERGTTGAEKLFF. In DNA form, the CDR3 reads TGTGCCAGCAGTGAAAGGGGCACAACGGGGGCTGAAAAACTGTTTTTT. The full variable domain, completed using reference TRBV2 and TRBJ1-4, is EPEVTQTPSHQVTQMGQEVILRCVPISNHLYFYWYRQILGQKVEFLVSFYNNEISEKSEIFDDQFSVERPDGSNFTLKIRSTKLEDSAMYFCASSERGTTGAEKLFFGSGTQLSVL.

This clonotype was seen repeatedly, ten times or more. This chain links TRBV20-1 with TRBJ2-2; possible D gene TRBD2, 6 bases. The length of the CDR3 is 14 residues. V shed 6 bases and J shed 2 bases, with 13 bases lying between them. In germline, CDR1 is DFQATT, CDR2 SNEGSKA (reference sequence). The CDR3 is CSATWRGNTGELFF. For the CDR3, the DNA is TGCAGTGCAACCTGGCGGGGTAACACCGGGGAGCTGTTTTTT.

This clonotype was seen repeatedly, ten times or more. The rearrangement uses TRBV6-2 or TRBV6-3 and TRBJ2-5; possible D gene TRBD2, 5 bases. This CDR3 spans 14 amino acids. Germline V gene lookup returns CDR1 MNHEY and CDR2 SVGEGT. The germline V and J ends were trimmed by 6 bases and 5 bases, with 16 bases remaining between them. The CDR3 spells CASRETGNKETQYF. The CDR3 DNA follows: TGTGCCAGCAGAGAAACCGGGAACAAGGAGACCCAGTACTTC.

V usage is TRBV5-1 and J usage is TRBJ2-5; the match to TRBD1 covers 10 bases. CDR3 length equals 17 residues. CDR1 SGHRS and CDR2 YFSETQ come from the germline V gene. J gave up 5 bases and V 2 bases, and 12 bases lay outside the gene matches. The CDR3 sequence is CASSLDRGRLVKETQYF. The CDR3 DNA sequence: TGCGCCAGCAGCTTAGACAGGGGGCGGTTGGTCAAGGAGACCCAGTACTTC.

V is TRBV30 and J is TRBJ2-5; D may be TRBD2 (5 bases). Germline-derived CDR1 and CDR2 are GTSNPN and SVGIG (reference sequence). The CDR3 sequence is 13 residues long. V lost 3 bases, J lost 0 bases, and 8 bases lay in between. DNA for the CDR3: TGTGCCTGGAGACCGGGAAACCAAGAGACCCAGTACTTC. It codes for CAWRPGNQETQYF.

Ten or more counts support this clonotype. The genes are TRBV13 and TRBJ2-7; TRBD2 aligns across 7 bases. The trim removed 1 base at V and 6 bases at J, leaving 9 bases unmatched. This CDR3 is built from 15 residues. CDR1 PRHDT and CDR2 FYEKMQ come from the germline V gene (reference sequence). The chain's CDR3 is CASSLASSGVGEQYF. The CDR3 DNA reads TGTGCCAGCAGCTTAGCGTCGAGCGGGGTGGGCGAGCAGTACTTC.

As regards this clonotype: Given a far larger clone just one base away, this is likely a sequencing read error. This chain joins TRBV5-3 and TRBJ1-5, with D perhaps TRBD1 (5 bases). Being an ORF, TRBV5-3 has a function that is uncertain. The CDR3 spans 16 residues. Trimming stripped 9 bases from V and 6 bases from J, with 25 bases between. This CDR3 is CANSSGSGGGVQPQHF. CDR3 DNA sequence: TGTGCCAATAGTAGTGGAAGCGGCGGGGGGGTTCAGCCCCAGCATTTT.

This clonotype was seen at least ten times. The chain recombines TRBV19 with TRBJ1-5, with D maybe TRBD1 (5 bases). The CDR3 contains 15 residues. V lost 2 bases and J lost 0, with 8 bases in between. Germline-derived CDR1 and CDR2 are LNHDA and SQIVND (reference sequence). The CDR3 is CASSIKGNSNQPQHF. For the CDR3, the DNA is TGTGCCAGTAGTATAAAGGGGAATAGCAATCAGCCCCAGCATTTT.

This clonotype was seen just once. It differs at one base from a far larger clone, so likely a read error. The rearrangement joins TRBV24-1 to TRBJ2-4, with 9 bases lining up with TRBD2. J gave up 13 bases and V 4 bases, and 16 bases lay outside the gene matches. Germline V gene sequence: CDR1 KGHDR, CDR2 SFDVKD. The CDR3 totals 16 residues. CDR3 amino acids: CATSETLAGQHNEQYF. Written as DNA, the CDR3 is TGTGCCACCAGTGAAACTCTAGCGGGACAACACAATGAGCAGTACTTC.

This clonotype occurred a few times. CDR3 amino acids: CASSISVGSRYEQYF. The CDR3 region has the DNA TGTGCCAGTAGTATAAGCGTGGGCAGCCGCTACGAGCAGTACTTC. The chain is built from TRBV19 and TRBJ2-7; D is undetermined. The CDR3 sequence is 15 residues long. V was shortened by 2 bases and J by 3 bases, with 14 bases between the two germline ends. The germline CDR1 and CDR2 sequences are LNHDA and SQIVND (reference sequence). Variable domain in full (rest from reference TRBV19 and TRBJ2-7): DGGITQSPKYLFRKEGQNVTLSCEQNLNHDAMYWYRQDPGQGLRLIYYSQIVNDFQKGDIAEGYSVSREKKESFPLTVTSAQKNPTAFYLCASSISVGSRYEQYFGPGTRLTVT.

A remark on this clonotype: One base separates it from a far larger clone, so it is likely a read error. The chain couples TRBV6-1 to TRBJ2-1, with D perhaps given as TRBD1 or TRBD2 (5 bases each). This CDR3 has 14 residues. Trimming pared 6 bases from V and 10 bases from J, leaving 19 bases between. Germline V gene sequence: CDR1 MNHNS, CDR2 SASEGT. This CDR3 is CASRDGTATYEQFF. DNA of the CDR3: TGTGCCAGCAGGGACGGGACCGCGACCTACGAGCAGTTCTTC.

This chain links TRBV30 with TRBJ2-6; D unclear. Germline CDR1 and CDR2: GTSNPN and SVGIG (reference sequence). V lost 3 bases and J lost 4, with 10 bases in between. There are 14 residues in the CDR3. The CDR3: CAWRNLGGANVLTF. CDR3 in DNA: TGTGCCTGGAGGAATCTTGGAGGGGCCAACGTCCTGACTTTC.

This clonotype came up many times. The chain combines TRBV4-3 with TRBJ1-1; no reliable D call. CDR3 length: 14 residues. The germline gives CDR1 LGHNA, CDR2 YSLEER. Trimming removed 3 bases from V and 1 base from J, with 9 bases in between. The CDR3 DNA reads as TGCGCCAGCAGCCACGGTTCGGCGAACACTGAAGCTTTCTTT. Its translation is CASSHGSANTEAFF.

The V and J genes are TRBV28 and TRBJ2-7, with 8 bases lining up with TRBD2. Germline CDR1 and CDR2: MDHEN and SYDVKM. The CDR3 has 15 amino acids. V was pared by 7 bases and J by 2 bases, with 10 bases of the junction left unmatched. The CDR3 is CASIPSAGRAYEQYF. CDR3 nucleotides: TGTGCCAGCATCCCCTCCGCCGGGAGGGCCTACGAGCAGTACTTC.

This clonotype has a count of ten or more. The V gene is TRBV19, the J gene TRBJ2-1; 8 bases match TRBD1. V trimming: 8 bases; J trimming: 0 bases; junction bases outside the gene matches: 12. Germline lookup yields CDR1 LNHDA and CDR2 SQIVND (reference sequence). This CDR3 region has 17 residues. The CDR3 loop is CASGAGGQGVSYNEQFF. Written as DNA, the CDR3 is TGTGCCAGTGGAGCGGGCGGACAGGGCGTCTCCTACAATGAGCAGTTCTTC.